Listed here is a single T cell receptor beta chain. CDR1 is GTSNPN, CDR2 SVGIG, per germline (reference sequence). This CDR3 spans 13 amino acids. Trimming took off 4 bases at V and 8 bases at J, with 12 bases between the two ends. This sample was taken from a study of blood T cell repertoires in COVID-19. Study-level information: The samples span acute and convalescent COVID-19 from the United States, Italy and Spain. PBMCs, B-cell-depleted T cells, or T cells were the source of the cDNA or gDNA that made up the material.

Per the authors' pipeline: Estimation of nucleated cell counts was performed using reference gene primer amplification. The assay was immunoSEQ multiplex PCR, and TCRdb's table has in-frame clones only and misses some. That table gives V, J and clone size, and the DNA gave D and trimming. In the table there are approximately 200,000 clones, approximately 80% of which are singletons. The chain links TRBV30 to TRBJ1-6; possibly TRBD1 for D (5 bases). Sequencing was carried out using peripheral blood. This clonotype was obtained from a woman aged 45-60 years with acute or convalescent COVID-19. In DNA, the CDR3 is TGTGCCTGGAACCAGGGCGGAGATTCACCCCTCCACTTT. Amino acids: CAWNQGGDSPLHF.